This TCR beta chain was recorded in a study of cytomegalovirus exposure and HLA in healthy donors. Overall study context: The roughly 120 validation repertoires used the same platform as the roughly 670 first-cohort repertoires (as reported by a later analysis).

This table comes from immunoSEQ multiplex PCR, and its TCRdb copy is limited to in-frame clones, with some not included. The sample carries about 110,000 clones, roughly 84% recorded once. The donors were members of the roughly 130-subject validation cohort (separate from the approximately 670-subject first cohort). This clone was picked up a small number of times. The antigen is unknown. Germline CDR1 reads MNHNS; CDR2 reads SASEGT. The CDR3 length is 15 residues. V lost 7 bases and J lost 1, with 14 bases in between. Notes on the study in general: Associated with cytomegalovirus, according to the listing, were fewer than 200 TCR beta chains.

Sequenced input: PBMCs. J is TRBJ1-3 and V is TRBV6-1; D unclear. The sequence was collected from a woman between 18 and 30 years old in good health and CMV-seronegative. The CDR3 nucleotides are TGTGCCAGCACCCCCGGTGGGGAGTCTGGAAACACCATATATTTT. Translation: CASTPGGESGNTIYF.